The entry below gives a single T cell receptor (beta chain) sequence along with its context. One junction end disagrees with the germline gene, perhaps due to a read error. Per the authors' pipeline: Between-group CDR3 differences, defined by clinicopathological status, yielded a distant-metastasis classifier for papillary thyroid cancer. TCRdb re-called the PCR reads via MiXCR. These V and J calls originate from TCRdb's pipeline instead of the authors' own analysis. The sample shows approximately 9,900 clones, approximately 9.9% of them seen only once. The data belong to a study of metastatic and nonmetastatic thyroid tumors. Thyroid surgery had not been preceded by any treatment in any patient. Germline assignment: CDR1 LNHDA and CDR2 SQIVND (reference sequence). The CDR3 totals 13 residues.

Sequenced: tumor tissue. The chain employs TRBV19 and TRBJ1-2; D possibly corresponds to TRBD1 (6 bases). The receptor was isolated from a female donor with papillary thyroid cancer or a benign thyroid nodule (not recorded which). Some clones in this sample may be carry-over from other donors' samples. CDR3 sequence (DNA): TGTGCTAGCGAATGGGCAGGGGCGATTGGCCACACCTTC. This encodes CASEWAGAIGHTF.